Listed here is a single T cell receptor (beta chain). Antigen specificity is unknown. This CDR3 comprises 13 residues. Germline CDR1 SGHTA, CDR2 FQGTGA. The V and J ends lost 4 bases and 9 bases respectively, with 15 bases between them. This sample is part of a study of shared clonotypes between healthy human individuals. Findings of the study overall: Memory subsets generally showed lower estimated richness than naive subsets.

Using immunoSEQ multiplex PCR, the repertoire was profiled, and TCRdb retains in-frame clones only, with some absent. The table shows 2.3 million or so clones, with 90% to 95% occurring only once. This clonotype originated in a young man in good health. Some clones in this sample may be carry-over from other donors' samples. Material: naive CD4+ T cells from PBMCs. Subset of the sample: CD45RA+ positively selected. J is TRBJ1-1 and V is TRBV7-3; D might be TRBD1 (5 bases). CDR3 amino acids: CASSSNGWGKAFF. CDR3 sequence (DNA): TGTGCCAGCAGCTCCAACGGATGGGGGAAAGCTTTCTTT. Together with reference TRBV7-3 and TRBJ1-1, the CDR3 gives the full variable domain: GAGVSQTPSNKVTEKGKYVELRCDPISGHTALYWYRQSLGQGPEFLIYFQGTGAADDSGLPNDRFFAVRPEGSVSTLKIQRTERGDSAVYLCASSSNGWGKAFFGQGTRLTVV.